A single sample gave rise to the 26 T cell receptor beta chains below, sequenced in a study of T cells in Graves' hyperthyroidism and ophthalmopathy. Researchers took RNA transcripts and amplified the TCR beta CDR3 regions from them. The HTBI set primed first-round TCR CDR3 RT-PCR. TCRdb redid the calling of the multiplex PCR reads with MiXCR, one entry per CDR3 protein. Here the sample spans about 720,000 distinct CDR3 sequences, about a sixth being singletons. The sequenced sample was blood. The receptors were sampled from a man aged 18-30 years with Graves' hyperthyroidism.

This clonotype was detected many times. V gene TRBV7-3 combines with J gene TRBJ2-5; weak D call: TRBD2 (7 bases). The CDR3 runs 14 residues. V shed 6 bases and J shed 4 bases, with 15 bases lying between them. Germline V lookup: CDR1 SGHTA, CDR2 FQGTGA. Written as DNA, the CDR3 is TGTGCCAGCAGTATCACGGGGGGCGCAGAGACCCAGTACTTC. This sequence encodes CASSITGGAETQYF.

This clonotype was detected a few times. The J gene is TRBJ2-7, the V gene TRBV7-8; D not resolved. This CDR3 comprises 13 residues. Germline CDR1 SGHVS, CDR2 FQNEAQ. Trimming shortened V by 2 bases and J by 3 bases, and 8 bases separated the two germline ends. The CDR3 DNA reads TGTGCCAGCAGCTTATCCCAGTACTACGAGCAGTACTTC. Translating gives CASSLSQYYEQYF.

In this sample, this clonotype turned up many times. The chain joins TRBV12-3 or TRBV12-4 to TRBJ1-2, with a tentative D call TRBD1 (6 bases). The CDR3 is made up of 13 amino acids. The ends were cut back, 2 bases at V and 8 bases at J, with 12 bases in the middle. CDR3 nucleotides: TGTGCCAGCAGTTTAATGGCAGGGGACGGCTACACCTTC. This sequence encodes CASSLMAGDGYTF.

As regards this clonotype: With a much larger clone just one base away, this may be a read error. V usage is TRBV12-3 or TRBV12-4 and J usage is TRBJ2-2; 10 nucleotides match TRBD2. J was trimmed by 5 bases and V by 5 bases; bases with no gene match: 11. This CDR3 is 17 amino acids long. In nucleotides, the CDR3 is TGTGCCAGCAGTCTAGGAATAGCGGGAGGTTTAACCGGGGAGCTGTTTTTT. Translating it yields CASSLGIAGGLTGELFF.

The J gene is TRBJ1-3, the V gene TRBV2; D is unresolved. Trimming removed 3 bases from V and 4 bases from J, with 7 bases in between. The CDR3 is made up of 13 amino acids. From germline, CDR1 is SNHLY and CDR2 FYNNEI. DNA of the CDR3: TGTGCCAGCAGTGAGGCATCCGGAAACACCATATATTTT. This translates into CASSEASGNTIYF. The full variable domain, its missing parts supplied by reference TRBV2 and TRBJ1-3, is EPEVTQTPSHQVTQMGQEVILRCVPISNHLYFYWYRQILGQKVEFLVSFYNNEISEKSEIFDDQFSVERPDGSNFTLKIRSTKLEDSAMYFCASSEASGNTIYFGEGSWLTVV.

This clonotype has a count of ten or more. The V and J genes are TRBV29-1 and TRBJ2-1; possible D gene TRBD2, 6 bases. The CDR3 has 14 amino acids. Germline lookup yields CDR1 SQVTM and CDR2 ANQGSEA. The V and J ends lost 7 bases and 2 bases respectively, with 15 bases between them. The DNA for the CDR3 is TGCAGCGGCTCTGGGGGGTGGGCCTACAATGAGCAGTTCTTC. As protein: CSGSGGWAYNEQFF.

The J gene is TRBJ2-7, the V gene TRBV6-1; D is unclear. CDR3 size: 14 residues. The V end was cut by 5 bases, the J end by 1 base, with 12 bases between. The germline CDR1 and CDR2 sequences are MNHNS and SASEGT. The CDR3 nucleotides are TGTGCCAGCAGTCCCGGGTATTATTCCTACGAGCAGTACTTC. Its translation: CASSPGYYSYEQYF.

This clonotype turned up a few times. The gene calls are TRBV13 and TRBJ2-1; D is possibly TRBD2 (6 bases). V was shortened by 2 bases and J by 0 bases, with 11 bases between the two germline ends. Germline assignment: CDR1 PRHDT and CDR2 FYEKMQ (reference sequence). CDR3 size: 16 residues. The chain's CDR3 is CASSLSWDSSYNEQFF. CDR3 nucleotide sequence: TGTGCCAGCAGCTTAAGTTGGGACTCCTCCTACAATGAGCAGTTCTTC.

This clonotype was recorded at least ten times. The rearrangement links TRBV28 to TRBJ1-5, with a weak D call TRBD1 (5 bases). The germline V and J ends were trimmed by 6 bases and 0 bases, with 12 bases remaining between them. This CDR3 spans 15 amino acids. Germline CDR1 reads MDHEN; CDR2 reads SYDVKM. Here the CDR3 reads CASRRGVYSNQPQHF. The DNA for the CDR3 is TGTGCCAGCAGACGAGGGGTTTATAGCAATCAGCCCCAGCATTTT.

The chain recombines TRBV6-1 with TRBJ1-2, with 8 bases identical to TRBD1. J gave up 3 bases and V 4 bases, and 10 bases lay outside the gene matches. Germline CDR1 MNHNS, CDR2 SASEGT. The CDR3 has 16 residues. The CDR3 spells CASSVLGQVKDYGYTF. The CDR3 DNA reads TGTGCCAGCAGTGTCTTGGGACAGGTCAAAGACTATGGCTACACCTTC.

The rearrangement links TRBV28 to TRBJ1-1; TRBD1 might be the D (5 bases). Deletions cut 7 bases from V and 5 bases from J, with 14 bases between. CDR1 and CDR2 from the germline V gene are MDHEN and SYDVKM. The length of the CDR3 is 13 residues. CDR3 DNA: TGTGCCAGCATGATAGGGACGCGAACTGAAGCTTTCTTT. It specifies CASMIGTRTEAFF.

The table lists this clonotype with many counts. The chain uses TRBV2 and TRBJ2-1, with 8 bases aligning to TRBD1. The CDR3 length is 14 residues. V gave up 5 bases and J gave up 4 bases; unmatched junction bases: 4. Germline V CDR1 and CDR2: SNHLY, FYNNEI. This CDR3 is CASSRRTGYNEQFF. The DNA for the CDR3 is TGTGCCAGCAGTCGTCGGACAGGGTACAATGAGCAGTTCTTC.

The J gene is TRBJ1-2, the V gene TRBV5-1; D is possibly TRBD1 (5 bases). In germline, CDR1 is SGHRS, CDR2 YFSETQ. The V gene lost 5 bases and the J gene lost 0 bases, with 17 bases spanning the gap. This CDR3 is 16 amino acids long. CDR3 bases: TGCGCCAGCAGTCGTACCGGGACTCTGGCTAACTATGGCTACACCTTC. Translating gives CASSRTGTLANYGYTF. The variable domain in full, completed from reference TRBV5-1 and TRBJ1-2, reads KAGVTQTPRYLIKTRGQQVTLSCSPISGHRSVSWYQQTPGQGLQFLFEYFSETQRNKGNFPGRFSGRQFSNSRSEMNVSTLELGDSALYLCASSRTGTLANYGYTFGSGTRLTVV.

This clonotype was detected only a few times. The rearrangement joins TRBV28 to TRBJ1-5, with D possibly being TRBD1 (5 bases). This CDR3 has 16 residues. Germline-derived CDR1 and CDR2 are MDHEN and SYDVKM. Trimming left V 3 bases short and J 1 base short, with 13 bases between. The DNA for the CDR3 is TGTGCCAGCAGTTTGACGGGACTTTGGAGCAATCAGCCCCAGCATTTT. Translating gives CASSLTGLWSNQPQHF.

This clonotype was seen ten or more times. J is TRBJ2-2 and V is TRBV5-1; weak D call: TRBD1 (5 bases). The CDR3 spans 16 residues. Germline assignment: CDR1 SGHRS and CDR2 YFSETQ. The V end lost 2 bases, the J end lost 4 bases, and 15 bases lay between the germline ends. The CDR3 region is CASSLLGVPGTGELFF. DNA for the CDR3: TGCGCCAGCAGCTTATTAGGGGTTCCGGGCACCGGGGAGCTGTTTTTT. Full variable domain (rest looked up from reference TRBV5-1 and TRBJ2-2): KAGVTQTPRYLIKTRGQQVTLSCSPISGHRSVSWYQQTPGQGLQFLFEYFSETQRNKGNFPGRFSGRQFSNSRSEMNVSTLELGDSALYLCASSLLGVPGTGELFFGEGSRLTVL.

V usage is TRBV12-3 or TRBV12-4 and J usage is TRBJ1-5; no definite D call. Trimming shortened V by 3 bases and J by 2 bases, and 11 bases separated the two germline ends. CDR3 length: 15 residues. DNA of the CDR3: TGTGCCAGCAGTTTGGTGGGGAGGGGCAATCAGCCCCAGCATTTT. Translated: CASSLVGRGNQPQHF.

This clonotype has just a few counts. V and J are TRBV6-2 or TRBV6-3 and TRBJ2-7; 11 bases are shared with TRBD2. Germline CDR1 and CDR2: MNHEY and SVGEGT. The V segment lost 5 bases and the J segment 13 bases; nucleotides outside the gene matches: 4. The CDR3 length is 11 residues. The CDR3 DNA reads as TGTGCCAGCAGTACTAGCGGGAGCGAATACTTC. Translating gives CASSTSGSEYF.

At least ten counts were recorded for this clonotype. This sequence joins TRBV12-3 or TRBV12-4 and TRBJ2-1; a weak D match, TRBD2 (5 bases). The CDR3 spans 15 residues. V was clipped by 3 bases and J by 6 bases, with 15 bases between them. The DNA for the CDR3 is TGTGCCAGCAGTTTCCAGACGGACTTCTTCAATGAGCAGTTCTTC. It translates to CASSFQTDFFNEQFF.

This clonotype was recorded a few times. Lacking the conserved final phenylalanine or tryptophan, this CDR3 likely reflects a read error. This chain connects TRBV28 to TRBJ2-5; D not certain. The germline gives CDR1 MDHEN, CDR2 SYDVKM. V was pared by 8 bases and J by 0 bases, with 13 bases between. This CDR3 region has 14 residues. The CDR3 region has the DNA TGTGCCAGCCAACCCCTAGGGCACCAAGAGACCCAGTACTCC. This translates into CASQPLGHQETQYS.

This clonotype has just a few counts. CDR3 in amino acids: CSASKFSGGRDDEQYF. The CDR3 DNA sequence: TGCAGTGCTAGCAAATTTTCAGGGGGCCGAGATGACGAGCAGTACTTC. This sequence joins TRBV20-1 and TRBJ2-7, with TRBD1 identical over 8 bases. The CDR3 is made up of 16 amino acids. V shed 3 bases and J 5 bases; nucleotides not matched to a gene: 15. The germline CDR1 and CDR2 sequences are DFQATT and SNEGSKA (reference sequence).

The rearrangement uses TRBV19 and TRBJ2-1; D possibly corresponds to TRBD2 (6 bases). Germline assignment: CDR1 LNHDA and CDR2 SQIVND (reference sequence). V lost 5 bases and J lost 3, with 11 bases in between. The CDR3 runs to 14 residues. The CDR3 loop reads CASSPRRDYNEQFF. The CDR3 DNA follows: TGTGCCAGTAGTCCCCGGCGGGACTACAATGAGCAGTTCTTC.

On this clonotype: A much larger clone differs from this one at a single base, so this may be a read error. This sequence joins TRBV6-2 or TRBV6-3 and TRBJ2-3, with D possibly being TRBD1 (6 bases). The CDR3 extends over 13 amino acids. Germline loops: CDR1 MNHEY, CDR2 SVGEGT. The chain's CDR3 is CASQNRVSDMQYF. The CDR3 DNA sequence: TGTGCCAGCCAGAACAGGGTTAGCGATATGCAGTATTTT.

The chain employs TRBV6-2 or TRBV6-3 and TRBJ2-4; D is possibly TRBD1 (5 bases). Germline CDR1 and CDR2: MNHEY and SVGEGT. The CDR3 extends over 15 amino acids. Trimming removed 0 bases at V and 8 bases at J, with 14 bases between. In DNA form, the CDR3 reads TGTGCCAGCAGTTACTCGTGGGGCCCGAGAGACATTCAGTACTTC. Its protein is CASSYSWGPRDIQYF.

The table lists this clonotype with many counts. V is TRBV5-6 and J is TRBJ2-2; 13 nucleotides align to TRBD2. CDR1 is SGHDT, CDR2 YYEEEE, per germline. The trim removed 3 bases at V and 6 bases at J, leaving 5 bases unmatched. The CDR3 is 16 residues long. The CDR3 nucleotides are TGTGCCAGCAGCTCGTGGACTAGCGGGAGTTCCGGGGAGCTGTTTTTT. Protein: CASSSWTSGSSGELFF.

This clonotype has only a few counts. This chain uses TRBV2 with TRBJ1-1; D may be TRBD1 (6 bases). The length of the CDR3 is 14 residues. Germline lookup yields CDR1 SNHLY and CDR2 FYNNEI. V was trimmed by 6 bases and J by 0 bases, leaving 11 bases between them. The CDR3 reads CASREDSMNTEAFF. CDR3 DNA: TGTGCCAGCAGAGAGGACAGTATGAACACTGAAGCTTTCTTT. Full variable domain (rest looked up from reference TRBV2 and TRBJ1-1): EPEVTQTPSHQVTQMGQEVILRCVPISNHLYFYWYRQILGQKVEFLVSFYNNEISEKSEIFDDQFSVERPDGSNFTLKIRSTKLEDSAMYFCASREDSMNTEAFFGQGTRLTVV.

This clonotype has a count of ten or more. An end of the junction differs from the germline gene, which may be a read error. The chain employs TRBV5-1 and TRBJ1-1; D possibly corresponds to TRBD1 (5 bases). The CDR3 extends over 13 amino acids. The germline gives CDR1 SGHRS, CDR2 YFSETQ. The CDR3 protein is CASSFGGDTEAFF. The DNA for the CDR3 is TGTGCCAGCAGCTTCGGAGGGGACACTGAAGCTTTCTTT.